This TCR beta chain was documented in a study of blood T cell repertoires in COVID-19 (dated by TCRdb to the early 2020s). For context, the study as a whole: Samples covering the acute and convalescent phases of COVID-19 were provided by collaborators in the United States, Italy and Spain. The prospective study material was composed of cDNA or gDNA derived from T cells, B-cell-depleted T cells, or PBMCs. Deeply sampled blood TCRbeta repertoires from subjects exposed to, actively infected with, or recovered from COVID-19 were included in the dataset. A freely available public database, intended as a resource for researchers studying the immune response to SARS-CoV-2, is where the repertoires were released. The samples were drawn from two sources: the first 160 participants of the ongoing ImmuneRACE study, and 1,000 to 1,500 subjects contributed by 6 global collaborators. Sample metadata almost always included a de-identified subject ID, COVID-19 status, age in years and sex. Where available, HLA class I and class II types were taken from metadata supplied by the sample provider and were not determined by assay-based typing. The study at large found these results: Clinical and demographic metadata were provided uncurated, with the amount varying by source and participant.

Note on this clone: The antigen this receptor binds is unknown. Qualities for individual bases were not recorded, and no much larger clone is one base off.

One collaborating source in Seattle enrolled patients during active infection and followed them longitudinally through the course of disease. Collaborating institutions collected whole blood in K2EDTA tubes following their own protocols. Collaborator samples were shipped for TCRbeta analysis as frozen whole blood, isolated PBMCs, or DNA extracted from either sample type. The immunoSEQ Assay, a bias-controlled multiplex PCR, was used to amplify TCRbeta CDR3 regions from genomic DNA. Per the authors' processing: Nucleated cell counts per sample were estimated from amplification of reference gene primers within the assay. Sequence reads were collapsed and filtered to measure the absolute abundance of every unique TCRbeta CDR3 rearrangement. For each sample, productive Simpson clonality was calculated by taking the square root of Simpson's diversity index across productive rearrangements. TCRdb's version of the immuneACCESS table is confined to in-frame rearrangements and falls short of the full clone set. An unresolved V gene accounts for under half of the shortfall where checked; the remainder is of unknown origin. That table furnishes V, J and clone size, whereas the DNA furnished D and trimming. For this sample there are 200,000 to 250,000 clones; roughly 84% appear just once. The ten top clones hold about 10% of the sample.

From its cysteine to its phenylalanine, the CDR3 spans 14 amino acids. CDR3 DNA is the only sequence kept; it has 42 bases, read in frame from the first base. CDR1 SGHTA and CDR2 FQGNSA are derived from the germline V gene. Trimming removed 5 bases from V and 4 bases from J; the gene matches leave 6 bases unexplained. This TCR was recovered from an elderly woman with COVID-19, enrolled during active disease. This chain joins TRBV7-2 to TRBJ1-2; 8 bases in the middle match TRBD1. Sample: peripheral blood. The DNA reads as follows: TGTGCCAGCAGCCCGAGACAGGGGTTCTATGGCTACACCTTC. This codes for CASSPRQGFYGYTF.